Shown below are 9 T cell receptor beta chains from a single sample sequenced in a study of PD-1 blockade in mismatch repair-deficient tumors. Generated by immunoSEQ multiplex PCR, the TCRdb table keeps only in-frame clones and is missing some. There are about 21,000 clones in the sample; around four fifths occur only once, and about 15% lies in the top ten. Material: peripheral blood, obtained 2 weeks after starting pembrolizumab. These receptors all come from an adult with mismatch repair-deficient cancer.

This clone showed up just once. V is TRBV5-1 and J is TRBJ1-1; the D is unclear. The CDR3 is 13 residues long. Germline values: CDR1 SGHRS, CDR2 YFSETQ. Trimming shortened V by 0 bases and J by 11 bases, and 14 bases separated the two germline ends. The CDR3 protein is CASSLDSQIYAFF. DNA for the CDR3: TGCGCCAGCAGCTTGGATTCTCAGATCTACGCTTTCTTT.

The chain joins TRBV4-1 to TRBJ2-7, with D perhaps matching TRBD1 or TRBD2 (5 bases each). Germline V gene sequence: CDR1 MGHRA, CDR2 YSYEKL. Trimming removed 1 base at V and 0 bases at J, with 13 bases between. The CDR3 is 16 amino acids. CDR3 coding DNA: TGCGCCAGCAGCCAAGTCATCCGGGACGGCTCCTACGAGCAGTACTTC. It is translated as CASSQVIRDGSYEQYF.

This clone was counted a few times. The rearrangement uses TRBV19 and TRBJ1-2; 8 nucleotides match TRBD1. CDR1 and CDR2 from the germline V gene are LNHDA and SQIVND (reference sequence). CDR3 length: 17 residues. After removal of 4 bases from V and 0 bases from J, the junction contained 10 bases not matched to a gene. The chain's CDR3 is CASSTHRGKITNYGYTF. CDR3 DNA sequence: TGTGCCAGTAGTACTCACAGGGGGAAGATCACTAACTATGGCTACACCTTC.

The chain combines TRBV4-2 with TRBJ2-2, with a tentative D call TRBD1 (5 bases). With 0 bases removed from V and 0 bases from J, the gap between germline ends came to 5 bases. The germline gives CDR1 LGHNA, CDR2 YNFKEQ. The CDR3 consists of 15 residues. The CDR3 nucleotides are TGTGCCAGCAGCCAAGAGGGGCCGAACACCGGGGAGCTGTTTTTT. This encodes CASSQEGPNTGELFF.

The J gene is TRBJ1-5, the V gene TRBV7-6, with no clear D. V lost 1 base and J 2 bases, leaving 12 bases between the germline ends. The CDR3 totals 16 residues. Germline CDR1 SGHVS, CDR2 FNYEAQ. The CDR3 DNA sequence: TGTGCCAGCAGCTTAGAATGGCCAGCCCGCAATCAGCCCCAGCATTTT. Amino acid sequence: CASSLEWPARNQPQHF. The full variable domain, with the rest looked up from reference TRBV7-6 and TRBJ1-5, is GAGVSQSPRYKVTKRGQDVALRCDPISGHVSLYWYRQALGQGPEFLTYFNYEAQQDKSGLPNDRFSAERPEGSISTLTIQRTEQRDSAMYRCASSLEWPARNQPQHFGDGTRLSIL.

The chain joins TRBV5-1 to TRBJ2-2; 8 nucleotides line up with TRBD1. V dropped 3 bases and J dropped 6; count of bases not matched to a gene: 7. Per the germline V gene, CDR1 is SGHRS and CDR2 is YFSETQ. The CDR3 is 15 residues long. The CDR3 nucleotides are TGCGCCAGCAGCTCAGGACAGGGCGGTTCCGGGGAGCTGTTTTTT. Amino acids: CASSSGQGGSGELFF.

The V gene is TRBV5-4, the J gene TRBJ2-1, with 8 bases identical to TRBD2. In germline, CDR1 is SGHNT, CDR2 YYREEE (reference sequence). Trimming removed 1 base from V and 2 bases from J; junction bases left unmatched: 5. The CDR3 contains 16 residues. The CDR3: CASSLTGRVTYNEQFF. The CDR3 DNA reads TGTGCCAGCAGCTTGACCGGGAGGGTTACCTACAATGAGCAGTTCTTC.

The rearrangement joins TRBV30 to TRBJ1-4; tentative D call: TRBD1 (6 bases). Trimming removed 3 bases at V and 4 bases at J, with 18 bases between. From germline, CDR1 is GTSNPN and CDR2 SVGIG (reference sequence). The CDR3 sequence is 16 residues long. The CDR3 spells CAWRRNRQAYNEKLFF. In DNA, the CDR3 is TGTGCCTGGAGACGAAATAGACAGGCTTATAATGAAAAACTGTTTTTT.

This clone showed up just once. The J gene is TRBJ2-5, the V gene TRBV5-4; 10 bases match TRBD2. The germline CDR1 and CDR2 sequences are SGHNT and YYREEE (reference sequence). CDR3 length: 15 residues. V gave up 1 base and J gave up 2 bases; unmatched junction bases: 2. The CDR3 nucleotides read TGTGCCAGCAGCTTGACTAGCGGGGCTCAAGAGACCCAGTACTTC. The encoded protein is CASSLTSGAQETQYF.